This T cell receptor beta chain came from a study of CD8 T cells in ankylosing spondylitis. Libraries of TCR beta came from quantitative 5'-RACE with molecular barcodes. TCRdb re-called the 5' RACE reads with MiXCR, one entry per CDR3 protein. The sample consists of 200,000 to 300,000 distinct CDR3 sequences, roughly a tenth of them appearing once. Study observations and caveats: In synovial fluid and blood from reactive arthritis, some motif variants were previously reported. Clones linked to disease were reported to show significant enrichment in matched ankylosing spondylitis synovial fluid. Disease-linked clones bore a CD8+ phenotype and were relatively rare in peripheral blood.

This clonotype was seen only a few times. The antigen is not known. Sequenced material: blood, either unsorted or a sorted T cell fraction (not recorded which). The origin of this receptor is a male donor with ankylosing spondylitis or in good health (not recorded which).

The CDR3 DNA reads as TGCAGCGCCCAAAGGGGGCAGGGGGCTGGGGAGCTGTTTTTT. Protein sequence: CSAQRGQGAGELFF. V gene TRBV29-1 combines with J gene TRBJ2-2; TRBD1 matches 8 bases. V lost 7 bases, J lost 8 bases, and 12 bases stayed unmatched. Germline loops: CDR1 SQVTM, CDR2 ANQGSEA. This CDR3 is built from 14 residues.